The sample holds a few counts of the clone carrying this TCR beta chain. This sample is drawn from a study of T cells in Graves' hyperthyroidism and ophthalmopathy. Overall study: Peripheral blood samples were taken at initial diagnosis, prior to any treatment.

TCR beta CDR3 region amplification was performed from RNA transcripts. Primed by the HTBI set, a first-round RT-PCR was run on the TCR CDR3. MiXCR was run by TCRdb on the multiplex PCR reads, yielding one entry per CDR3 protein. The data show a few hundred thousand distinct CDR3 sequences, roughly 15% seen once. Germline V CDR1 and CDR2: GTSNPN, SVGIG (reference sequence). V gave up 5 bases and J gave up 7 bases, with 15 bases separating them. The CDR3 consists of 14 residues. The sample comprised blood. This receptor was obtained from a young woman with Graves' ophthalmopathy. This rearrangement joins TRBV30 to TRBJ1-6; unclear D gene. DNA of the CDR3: TGTGCCTGGGCGGAAGACGGAAGAAATTCACCCCTCCACTTT. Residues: CAWAEDGRNSPLHF.